This TCR beta chain originates from a study of control samples from healthy donors and cancer patients. Germline V gene data show CDR1 as MGHRA and CDR2 as YSYEKL. The CDR3 loop spans 15 amino acids. The V end was cut by 0 bases, the J end by 5 bases, with 13 bases between. Sequenced by immunoSEQ multiplex PCR; TCRdb stores in-frame clones only, minus some. In the table there are roughly 90,000 clones, roughly 78% of which are singletons. This clone was seen a handful of times. V usage is TRBV4-1 and J usage is TRBJ2-5; D may be TRBD2 (6 bases). This TCR derives from a woman aged 55-70 years in good health. Sequencing was done on a sample of blood. The CDR3 nucleotides are TGCGCCAGCAGCCAAGAAGGGCTAGCGCTGGAGACCCAGTACTTC. Encoded protein: CASSQEGLALETQYF.